A single sample is the source of the 18 T cell receptor beta chains below, sequenced in a study of OX40 agonist ivuxolimab in advanced cancers. Only in-frame clones appear in the TCRdb table, and some are missing; sequencing was by immunoSEQ multiplex PCR. The table shows 30,000 or so clones, with over 75% occurring only once. The sample in question was CD4+ or CD8+ T cells sorted from blood, obtained in a trial of the OX40 agonist ivuxolimab. These TCRs come from an adult with an advanced solid tumor such as melanoma, head and neck, liver or kidney cancer.

The rearrangement uses TRBV27 and TRBJ2-7; weak D call: TRBD2 (5 bases). The V and J ends lost 6 bases and 5 bases respectively, with 14 bases between them. This CDR3 contains 13 residues. Looked up from germline, CDR1 is MNHEY and CDR2 is SMNVEV (reference sequence). The CDR3 protein is CASSPDGGHEQYF. CDR3 coding DNA: TGTGCCAGCAGCCCGGACGGAGGTCACGAGCAGTACTTC.

V is TRBV7-3 and J is TRBJ2-5; TRBD2 might be the D (5 bases). The V gene lost 3 bases and the J gene lost 5 bases, with 13 bases spanning the gap. The CDR3 length is 14 residues. Germline V CDR1 and CDR2: SGHTA, FQGTGA. CDR3 residues: CASSFGEGPETQYF. The CDR3 DNA is TGTGCCAGCAGCTTTGGTGAGGGCCCGGAGACCCAGTACTTC.

The chain is built from TRBV4-3 and TRBJ2-1, with 7 bases lining up with TRBD2. The CDR3 contains 18 residues. Germline V CDR1 and CDR2: LGHNA, YSLEER. J was trimmed by 8 bases and V by 4 bases; bases with no gene match: 20. CDR3 DNA: TGCGCCAGCAGCCTTCACGCGGCTAGCGGCACCCGCTTGGATGAGCAGTTCTTC. Protein sequence: CASSLHAASGTRLDEQFF.

This clone appeared a single time. This chain connects TRBV19 to TRBJ1-3; D gene uncertain. V was shortened by 1 base and J by 0 bases, with 13 bases between the two germline ends. The CDR3 runs 17 residues. The germline V gene encodes CDR1 LNHDA and CDR2 SQIVND (reference sequence). The CDR3: CASSIGWLSSSGNTIYF. CDR3 DNA: TGTGCCAGTAGTATAGGATGGCTTTCAAGCTCTGGAAACACCATATATTTT.

The J gene is TRBJ1-2, the V gene TRBV11-2, with TRBD1 matching over 12 bases. Germline loops: CDR1 SGHAT, CDR2 FQNNGV. The CDR3 extends over 16 amino acids. V gave up 2 bases and J gave up 7 bases; unmatched junction bases: 8. The CDR3 DNA reads as TGTGCCAGCAGCTTATTCTCGGGACAGGGGGCCCGTGGCTACACCTTC. Its translation is CASSLFSGQGARGYTF.

This CDR3 is CASSFTPGEQYF. For the CDR3, the DNA is TGTGCCAGCAGCTTCACTCCTGGGGAGCAGTACTTC. The chain couples TRBV7-2 to TRBJ2-7; D unresolved. The CDR3 length is 12 residues. Germline CDR1 and CDR2: SGHTA and FQGNSA. V was trimmed by 3 bases and J by 7 bases, leaving 10 bases between them.

This clone was counted between two and nine times. This chain joins TRBV27 and TRBJ2-5; 10 bases agree with TRBD2. Germline V gene lookup returns CDR1 MNHEY and CDR2 SMNVEV (reference sequence). The ends lost 6 bases at V and 5 bases at J; junction bases unmatched: 12. This CDR3 has 16 residues. The CDR3 DNA reads TGTGCCAGCAGGCAATCTAGCGGGAGCTCGTCGGAGACCCAGTACTTC. It specifies CASRQSSGSSSETQYF.

The CDR3 bases are TGTGCCAGCAGTTTCGGGTCAGGGGGCGGGGAGACCCAGTACTTC. As protein: CASSFGSGGGETQYF. The chain couples TRBV27 to TRBJ2-5; 8 positions agree with TRBD1. V lost 3 bases to trimming and J lost 5 bases; unmatched junction nucleotides: 8. CDR1 is MNHEY, CDR2 SMNVEV, per germline (reference sequence). The CDR3 loop spans 15 amino acids.

The chain is built from TRBV7-6 and TRBJ2-1; D possibly corresponds to TRBD2 (5 bases). The CDR3 length is 15 residues. Trimming took 4 bases from V and 3 from J, leaving 13 bases between them. Germline CDR1 reads SGHVS; CDR2 reads FNYEAQ. The CDR3 DNA is TGTGCCAGCAGCTCCTCGGGAATACACTACAATGAGCAGTTCTTC. Its protein product is CASSSSGIHYNEQFF.

This chain links TRBV11-2 with TRBJ2-1; the D gene is possibly TRBD2 (5 bases). Germline V lookup: CDR1 SGHAT, CDR2 FQNNGV. Trimming left V 1 base short and J 0 bases short, with 10 bases between. The CDR3 covers 16 residues. This chain's CDR3 is CASSLASLSSYNEQFF. The CDR3 nucleotides are TGTGCCAGCAGCTTAGCTAGCCTAAGCTCCTACAATGAGCAGTTCTTC.

This clone was observed once. This chain uses TRBV29-1 with TRBJ2-7; 8 nucleotides match TRBD1. V gave up 5 bases and J gave up 4 bases; unmatched junction bases: 10. CDR3 length: 14 amino acids. Germline loops: CDR1 SQVTM, CDR2 ANQGSEA. The CDR3 is CSVKSDRVLYEQYF. The CDR3 DNA follows: TGCAGCGTTAAATCGGACAGGGTGTTATACGAGCAGTACTTC.

The rearrangement uses TRBV27 and TRBJ2-7; TRBD2 matches at 10 bases. After removal of 3 bases from V and 4 bases from J, the junction contained 12 bases not matched to a gene. The CDR3 consists of 17 residues. Germline lookup yields CDR1 MNHEY and CDR2 SMNVEV (reference sequence). The CDR3 loop is CASSLGKLAGVIYEQYF. The CDR3 DNA reads as TGTGCCAGCAGTTTGGGGAAGCTAGCGGGAGTTATATACGAGCAGTACTTC.

The chain employs TRBV7-2 and TRBJ2-7, with D possibly being TRBD1 or TRBD2 (5 bases each). V lost 4 bases and J lost 2, with 12 bases in between. The germline CDR1 and CDR2 sequences are SGHTA and FQGNSA. This CDR3 has 14 amino acids. For the CDR3, the DNA is TGTGCCAGCAGCTGGGGAGACAGAGCCTACGAGCAGTACTTC. Residues: CASSWGDRAYEQYF.

The chain is built from TRBV4-3 and TRBJ2-7; 8 bases agree with TRBD2. With V trimmed by 0 bases and J by 4 bases, 11 bases remained unmatched. CDR3 length: 17 residues. The V gene's germline CDR1 is LGHNA and CDR2 YSLEER. Here the CDR3 reads CASSQDFLPSGYYEQYF. In nucleotides, the CDR3 is TGCGCCAGCAGCCAAGATTTTTTGCCTAGCGGGTATTACGAGCAGTACTTC.

The chain combines TRBV7-7 with TRBJ1-4; possible D gene TRBD1, 5 bases. The CDR3 sequence is 15 residues long. Trimming pared 5 bases from V and 7 bases from J, leaving 17 bases between. Germline CDR1 and CDR2: SSHAT and FNYEAQ (reference sequence). This chain's CDR3 is CASSLGMGRSEKLFF. CDR3 in DNA: TGTGCCAGCAGCCTGGGGATGGGACGGAGTGAAAAACTGTTTTTT.

The V and J genes are TRBV7-9 and TRBJ1-1, with D possibly matching TRBD1 (5 bases). CDR1 is SEHNR, CDR2 FQNEAQ, per germline (reference sequence). The CDR3 totals 14 residues. Trimming stripped 4 bases from V and 1 base from J, with 10 bases between. CDR3 DNA sequence: TGTGCCAGCAGCTACGACAGCACGAACACTGAAGCTTTCTTT. Translation: CASSYDSTNTEAFF.

The chain is built from TRBV6-5 and TRBJ2-7, with TRBD1 as a possible D gene (5 bases). The CDR3 spans 15 residues. V shed 2 bases and J shed 4 bases, with 15 bases lying between them. Germline assignment: CDR1 MNHEY and CDR2 SVGAGI. The CDR3 is CASSYDPQGSYEQYF. In DNA form, the CDR3 reads TGTGCCAGCAGTTACGATCCCCAGGGCAGTTACGAGCAGTACTTC.

The chain combines TRBV2 with TRBJ2-5; D remains ambiguous. Germline V gene sequence: CDR1 SNHLY, CDR2 FYNNEI. With 7 bases removed from V and 1 base from J, the gap between germline ends came to 7 bases. The CDR3 is 12 amino acids. CDR3 in DNA: TGTGCCAGCACCAGACTCCAAGAGACCCAGTACTTC. Translation: CASTRLQETQYF.